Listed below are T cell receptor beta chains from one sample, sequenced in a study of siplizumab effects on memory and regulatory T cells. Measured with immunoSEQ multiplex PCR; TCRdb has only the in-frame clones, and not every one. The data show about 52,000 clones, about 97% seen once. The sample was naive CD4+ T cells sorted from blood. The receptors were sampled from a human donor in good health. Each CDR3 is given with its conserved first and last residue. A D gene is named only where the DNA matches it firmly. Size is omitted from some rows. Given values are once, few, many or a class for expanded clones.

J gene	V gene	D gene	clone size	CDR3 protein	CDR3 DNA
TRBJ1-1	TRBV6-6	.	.	CASSRPRQMNTEAFF	TGTGCCAGCAGCCGACCTCGGCAAATGAACACTGAAGCTTTCTTT
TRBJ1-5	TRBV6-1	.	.	CASSSGVGQPQHF	TGTGCCAGCAGCTCAGGGGTGGGTCAGCCCCAGCATTTT
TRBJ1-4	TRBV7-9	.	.	CASSLNSEKLFF	TGTGCCAGCAGCTTAAACTCTGAAAAACTGTTTTTT
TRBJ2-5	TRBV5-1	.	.	CASSVFAGPLETQYF	TGCGCCAGCAGCGTATTCGCAGGGCCCCTCGAGACCCAGTACTTC
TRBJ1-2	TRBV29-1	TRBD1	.	CSVPPGTGFDGYTF	TGCAGCGTCCCACCCGGGACAGGGTTTGATGGCTACACCTTC
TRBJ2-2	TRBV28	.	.	CASRGGNTGELFF	TGTGCCAGCCGAGGGGGGAACACCGGGGAGCTGTTTTTT
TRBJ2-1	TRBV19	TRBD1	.	CASGTGAYNEQFF	TGTGCCAGTGGGACAGGGGCCTACAATGAGCAGTTCTTC
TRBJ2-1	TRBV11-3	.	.	CASSPSSADRQFF	TGTGCCAGCAGCCCTTCTAGCGCCGACAGGCAGTTCTTC
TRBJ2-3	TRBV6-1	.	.	CASSAGHTDTQYF	TGTGCCAGCAGCGCCGGGCACACAGATACGCAGTATTTT
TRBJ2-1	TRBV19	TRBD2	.	CASRRGRYNEQFF	TGTGCCAGTCGGCGCGGGAGGTACAATGAGCAGTTCTTC
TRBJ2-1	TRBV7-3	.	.	CASSPYPRSSNNEQFF	TGTGCCAGCAGCCCCTACCCCCGGTCGTCTAACAATGAGCAGTTCTTC
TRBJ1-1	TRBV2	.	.	CASRPNKDTEAFF	TGTGCCAGTCGTCCAAATAAAGACACTGAAGCTTTCTTT
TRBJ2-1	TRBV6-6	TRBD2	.	CASSERTSGGRGEQFF	TGTGCCAGCAGCGAACGGACTAGCGGGGGGCGGGGTGAGCAGTTCTTC
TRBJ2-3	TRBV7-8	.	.	CASSRTDTQYF	TGTGCCAGCAGCCGCACAGATACGCAGTATTTT
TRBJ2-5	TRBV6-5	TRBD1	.	CASSRTGVETQYF	TGTGCCAGCAGCCGGACAGGGGTGGAGACCCAGTACTTC
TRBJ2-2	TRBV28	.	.	CATSPDMNTGELFF	TGTGCCACCTCGCCGGATATGAACACCGGGGAGCTGTTTTTT
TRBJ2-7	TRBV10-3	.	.	CAISAQDYEQYF	TGTGCCATCAGTGCACAGGATTACGAGCAGTACTTC
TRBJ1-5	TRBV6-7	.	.	CASSWWDVRSNQPQHF	TGTGCCAGCAGTTGGTGGGATGTTAGGAGCAATCAGCCCCAGCATTTT
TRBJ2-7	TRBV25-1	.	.	CASSIIYEQYF	TGTGCCAGCAGCATTATCTACGAGCAGTACTTC
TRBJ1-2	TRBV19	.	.	CASSPGAARGYTF	TGTGCCAGTAGTCCGGGGGCAGCCCGGGGCTACACCTTC
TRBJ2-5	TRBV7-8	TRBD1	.	CASSSKVDRGRETQYF	TGTGCCAGCAGCAGCAAAGTGGACAGGGGGCGAGAGACCCAGTACTTC
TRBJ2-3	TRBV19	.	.	CASSIVTASTDTQYF	TGTGCCAGTAGTATAGTCACAGCTAGCACAGATACGCAGTATTTT
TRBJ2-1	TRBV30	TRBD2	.	CAWGGDYYNEQFF	TGTGCCTGGGGCGGGGACTACTACAATGAGCAGTTCTTC
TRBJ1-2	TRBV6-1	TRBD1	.	CASSETYRGLGHGYTF	TGTGCCAGCAGTGAAACCTACAGGGGGCTTGGGCATGGCTACACCTTC
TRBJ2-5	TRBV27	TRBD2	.	CASRGAGGWETQYF	TGTGCCAGCCGGGGAGCGGGAGGCTGGGAGACCCAGTACTTC
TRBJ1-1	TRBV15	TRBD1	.	CATSEGTDMNTEAFF	TGTGCCACCTCTGAAGGGACAGACATGAACACTGAAGCTTTCTTT
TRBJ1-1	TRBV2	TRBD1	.	CASTQGGVVDTEAFF	TGTGCCAGCACCCAGGGGGGGGTGGTGGACACTGAAGCTTTCTTT
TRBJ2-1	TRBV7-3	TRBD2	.	CASSLTSGTVRRSSEQFF	TGTGCCAGCAGCTTGACTAGCGGGACGGTCAGGCGGTCGAGTGAGCAGTTCTTC
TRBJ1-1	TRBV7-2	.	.	CASSKDRSQLRAFF	TGTGCCAGCAGCAAAGACAGGTCGCAGTTGAGAGCTTTCTTT
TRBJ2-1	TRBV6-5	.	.	CASSGTRANEQFF	TGTGCCAGCAGCGGCACCAGAGCGAATGAGCAGTTCTTC
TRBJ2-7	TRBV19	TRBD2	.	CASSIGLAGEDEQYF	TGTGCCAGTAGTATCGGACTAGCGGGAGAGGACGAGCAGTACTTC
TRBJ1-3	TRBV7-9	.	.	CASSLGGTPLGNTIYF	TGTGCCAGCAGCTTAGGCGGGACTCCCTTAGGTAACACCATATATTTT
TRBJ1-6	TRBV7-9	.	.	CASSLGVGGRSPLHF	TGTGCCAGCAGCTTAGGGGTTGGGGGTAGGTCACCCCTCCACTTT
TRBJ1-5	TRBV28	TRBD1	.	CASSEDRGRNQPQHF	TGTGCCAGCAGCGAGGACAGGGGCCGCAATCAGCCCCAGCATTTT
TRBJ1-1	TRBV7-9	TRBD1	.	CASLRDRGNTEAFF	TGTGCCAGCTTACGAGACAGGGGAAACACTGAAGCTTTCTTC
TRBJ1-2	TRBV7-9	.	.	CASSPRSYGYTF	TGTGCCAGCAGCCCCCGGTCCTATGGCTACACCTTC
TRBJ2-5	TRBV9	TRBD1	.	CASSFGQGRVETQYF	TGTGCCAGCAGTTTCGGACAGGGGAGGGTGGAGACCCAGTACTTC
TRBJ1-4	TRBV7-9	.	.	CASSPGKVDEKLFF	TGTGCCAGCAGCCCAGGGAAGGTAGATGAAAAACTGTTTTTT
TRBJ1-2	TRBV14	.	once	CASSQVPNYGYTF	TGTGCCAGCAGCCAAGTCCCTAACTATGGCTACACCTTC
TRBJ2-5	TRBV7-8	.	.	CASSLRRIAETQYF	TGTGCCAGCAGCTTACGACGTATAGCGGAGACCCAGTACTTC
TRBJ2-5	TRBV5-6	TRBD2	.	CASSVGLAGQETQYF	TGTGCCAGCAGCGTAGGACTAGCGGGGCAAGAGACCCAGTACTTC
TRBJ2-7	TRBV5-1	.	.	CASSSRSGQGRNEQYF	TGCGCCAGCAGCTCTAGGTCGGGACAAGGGAGGAACGAGCAGTACTTC
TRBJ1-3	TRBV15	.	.	CATSRDTFSGNTIYF	TGTGCCACCAGCAGAGATACCTTCTCTGGAAACACCATATATTTT
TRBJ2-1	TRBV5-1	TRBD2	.	CASSLEAGLLEQFF	TGCGCCAGCAGCTTGGAGGCGGGACTACTTGAGCAGTTCTTC